What follows describes a single TCR beta chain. The sample is drawn from a study of identical twins. CDR3 length: 16 residues. V was clipped by 3 bases and J by 1 base; unmatched bases: 8. Per germline, CDR1 LGHDT and CDR2 YNNKEL (reference sequence). TCRdb processed the 5' RACE reads anew with MiXCR; each CDR3 protein has one entry. This table has more than 600,000 distinct CDR3 sequences, around a sixth appearing once. This sample was also put to use in a study of T cells expressing NK-cell markers.

J is TRBJ1-1 and V is TRBV3-1, with 7 bases aligning to TRBD1. The TCR comes from a woman between 18 and 29 years old in good health. What was sequenced was PBMCs. CDR3 DNA: TGTGCCAGCAGCCAGGGGACAGTGTATTGGAACACTGAAGCTTTCTTT. Its protein is CASSQGTVYWNTEAFF.